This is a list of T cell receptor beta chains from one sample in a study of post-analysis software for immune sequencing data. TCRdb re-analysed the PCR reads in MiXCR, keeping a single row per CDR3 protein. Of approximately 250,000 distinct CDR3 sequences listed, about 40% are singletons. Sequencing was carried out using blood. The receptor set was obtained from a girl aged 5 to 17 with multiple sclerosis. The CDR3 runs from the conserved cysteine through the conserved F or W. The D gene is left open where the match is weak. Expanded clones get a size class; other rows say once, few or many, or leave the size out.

TGTGCCAGCAGTTTATTTTATCTTGGGAGTAGACCCAAACCTAGCACAGATACGCAGTATTTT	CASSLFYLGSRPKPSTDTQYF	TRBV27	TRBJ2-3	-	-
TGTGCCAGCAGCTTATCCCCTGACAGAGGGTCTGGCTACACCTTC	CASSLSPDRGSGYTF	TRBV7-2	TRBJ1-2	many	-
TGTGCCAGCAGCTTGAGGGCGGGTAGCTCCTACAATGAGCAGTTCTTC	CASSLRAGSSYNEQFF	TRBV5-5	TRBJ2-1	-	-
TGTGCCAGCAAGGAAACAGGGACCTACGAGCAGTACTTC	CASKETGTYEQYF	TRBV12-3/TRBV12-4	TRBJ2-7	-	-
TGTGCCAGCTCACCACGGGGAGAAGAGACCCAGTACTTC	CASSPRGEETQYF	TRBV18	TRBJ2-5	many	-
TGTGCCAGCAGCCAAGTTGGGACAAGGTCTAGTGAGGAGCAGTACTTC	CASSQVGTRSSEEQYF	TRBV3-1	TRBJ2-4	-	-
TGTGCCAGCTCACCACGGGGGACTAGCGGGATCTCCTACAATGAGCAGTTCTTC	CASSPRGTSGISYNEQFF	TRBV18	TRBJ2-1	few	TRBD2
TGTGCCAGCAGTGAGCGGGGGGGCCGGGGAGATACGCAGTATTTT	CASSERGGRGDTQYF	TRBV6-4	TRBJ2-3	few	TRBD2
TGCGCCAGCAGCCTAGGACAGTACCCTAGCACAGATACGCAGTATTTT	CASSLGQYPSTDTQYF	TRBV5-1	TRBJ2-3	many	-
TGTGCCAGCAGTTCGGGGGGGAAAGCCGGGGAGCTGTTTTTT	CASSSGGKAGELFF	TRBV7-7	TRBJ2-2	-	TRBD2
TGCAGCGCCCCGCGCACAGGGCTGTACGCAGATACGCAGTATTTT	CSAPRTGLYADTQYF	TRBV29-1	TRBJ2-3	many	-
TGTGCCAGCAGCCAAGGTCGGGAGACATACACAGATACGCAGTATTTT	CASSQGRETYTDTQYF	TRBV3-1	TRBJ2-3	-	-
TGTGCCAGTCCGGGAGGGGTCCTGAATGAGCAGTTCTTC	CASPGGVLNEQFF	TRBV2	TRBJ2-1	many	TRBD2
TGTGCCAGCAGTGAAGTAGCGGGAGACGGCGAGCAGTACTTC	CASSEVAGDGEQYF	TRBV6-4	TRBJ2-7	-	TRBD2
TGCGCCAGCAGCTTGGTTTCAGGAACCGTATTCTACGAGCAGTACTTC	CASSLVSGTVFYEQYF	TRBV5-1	TRBJ2-7	-	-
TGCAGTGCTAGAGACCTGGGGGAGCATCAGCCCCAGCATTTT	CSARDLGEHQPQHF	TRBV20-1	TRBJ1-5	few	-
TGTGCCACCTCCCACAGGGGGGGCAATCAGCCCCAGCATTTT	CATSHRGGNQPQHF	TRBV15	TRBJ1-5	-	TRBD1
TGCGCCAGCAGGGCGGACACGAACTACGAGCAGTACTTC	CASRADTNYEQYF	TRBV4-1	TRBJ2-7	-	-
TGCGCCAGCAGCTTGGATCCGGGGCCCCAATATAATGAGCAGTTCTTC	CASSLDPGPQYNEQFF	TRBV5-1	TRBJ2-1	many	-
TGTGCCAGCAGACTCACGGATTCACCCCTCCACTTT	CASRLTDSPLHF	TRBV28	TRBJ1-6	once	-
TGTGCCAGCAGCTCCACAGGGGAAGCGGTTCAAGAGACCCAGTACTTC	CASSSTGEAVQETQYF	TRBV9	TRBJ2-5	many	TRBD1
TGCAGTGCTACACGAGTCGGCGGGGGGGCCCACTATGAGCAGTTCTTC	CSATRVGGGAHYEQFF	TRBV20-1	TRBJ2-1	many	TRBD2
TGTGCCAGCAGCATGCTATCCAGAAGCGGGGGGGCCTTTGAGACCCAGTACTTC	CASSMLSRSGGAFETQYF	TRBV7-2	TRBJ2-5	-	TRBD2
TGTGCCAGCCAAGGTCCCCTGGCGGGAGGGCCTTCTGGGGCCAACGTCCTGACTTTC	CASQGPLAGGPSGANVLTF	TRBV2	TRBJ2-6	many	TRBD2
TGTGCCAGCAGCGCAGAAGGCTCCCTCGGCGGGGAGCTGTTTTTT	CASSAEGSLGGELFF	TRBV9	TRBJ2-2	few	-
TGTGCCAGCACACCCGCTGGGACTAGCGTAGATACGCAGTATTTT	CASTPAGTSVDTQYF	TRBV6-1	TRBJ2-3	many	TRBD2
TGCAGCGTTGAAGATCGAGGCGGTCTTGTGGACAATGAGCAGTTCTTC	CSVEDRGGLVDNEQFF	TRBV29-1	TRBJ2-1	many	-
TGTGCCAGCAGTTCCCACAGGGGGGACGAGCAGTACTTC	CASSSHRGDEQYF	TRBV27	TRBJ2-7	many	TRBD1
TGTGCCAGCAGTTACTCGTCCCCAACCGGGACAGGGGGTTACAATGAGCAGTTCTTC	CASSYSSPTGTGGYNEQFF	TRBV6-2/TRBV6-3	TRBJ2-1	-	TRBD1
TGTGCCAGCAGTTACTCCTACAGGGGAAGCTCTGGGGCCAACGTCCTGACTTTC	CASSYSYRGSSGANVLTF	TRBV6-5	TRBJ2-6	-	TRBD1
TGCAGCGCTGCGGACAGGGGGGATCAGCCCCAGCATTTT	CSAADRGDQPQHF	TRBV29-1	TRBJ1-5	many	TRBD1
TGCGCCAGCAGCTTGGGCCCGTCCCCCGGCACAGATACGCAGTATTTT	CASSLGPSPGTDTQYF	TRBV5-1	TRBJ2-3	many	-